One sample yielded the 9 T cell receptor beta chains listed below, sequenced in a study of CXCR3-negative and CXCR3-positive naive CD8 T cells. For these receptors, no antigen is known. Study-level results: CXCR3-positive naive cells carried more hydrophobic TRB CDR3s than CXCR3-negative naive cells did.

Preparation of TRB cDNA libraries relied on 5' RACE carrying UMI labels. TCRdb reprocessed the 5' RACE reads, with one entry per CDR3 protein and no DNA. The sample table sets out around 160,000 distinct CDR3 sequences. Sequenced: naive CXCR3+ CD8+ T cells from blood. Indicated subset: CD45RO-CCR7+CD27+CD95- naive CD8+ T cells expressing CXCR3 (TNR3+). All receptors come from a human donor in good health. Some clones in this sample may be carry-over from other donors' samples.

The gene calls are TRBV10-3 and TRBJ2-7; the TCRdb call, TRBD1, lacks DNA for checking. CDR3 length: 18 amino acids. CDR1 ENHRY and CDR2 SYGVKD come from the germline V gene. CDR3 amino acids: CAISGTGTSGTQGYEQYF.

The genes are TRBV29-1 and TRBJ2-7; the D call of TRBD1 rests on TCRdb alone, since no DNA is present to check it. CDR3 length: 11 residues. Looked up from germline, CDR1 is SQVTM and CDR2 is ANQGSEA. CDR3 loop: CSGSTGDEQYF.

This chain links TRBV23-1 with TRBJ2-7; TCRdb returns TRBD1, unconfirmable since there is no DNA. TRBV23-1 is designated an ORF whose function remains uncertain. The CDR3 totals 16 residues. CDR3 sequence reads: CASSPLPGQTFNEQYF.

The genes are TRBV6-5 and TRBJ2-7; TCRdb designates TRBD1, a call that cannot be tested without DNA. Germline CDR1 and CDR2: MNHEY and SVGAGI. CDR3 length equals 14 residues. CDR3 amino acids: CASRGPGFSYEQYF.

The V and J genes are TRBV6-2 or TRBV6-3 and TRBJ1-1. The CDR3 totals 13 residues. In germline, CDR1 is MNHEY, CDR2 SVGEGT. The CDR3 sequence: CASSYSGETEAFF.

The chain employs TRBV28 and TRBJ2-1. From germline, CDR1 is MDHEN and CDR2 SYDVKM. This CDR3 spans 13 amino acids. CDR3 sequence: CASSTNSYNEQFF.

The chain has TRBV20-1 and TRBJ1-2; without DNA, the TCRdb call of TRBD1 cannot be checked. This CDR3 is 12 amino acids long. CDR1 is DFQATT and CDR2 is SNEGSKA in the germline V gene (reference sequence). The CDR3: CSASAPDYGYTF.

The rearrangement uses TRBV25-1 and TRBJ2-5; without DNA, the TCRdb call of TRBD1 cannot be checked. Germline-derived CDR1 and CDR2 are MGHDK and SYGVNS. CDR3 length: 16 residues. CDR3 protein: CASSEVGGIGVETQYF. Full variable domain (missing parts from reference TRBV25-1 and TRBJ2-5): EADIYQTPRYLVIGTGKKITLECSQTMGHDKMYWYQQDPGMELHLIHYSYGVNSTEKGDLSSESTVSRIRTEHFPLTLESARPSHTSQYLCASSEVGGIGVETQYFGPGTRLLVL.

V gene TRBV12-3 or TRBV12-4 combines with J gene TRBJ2-1; TCRdb indicates TRBD2, and absent DNA this call remains unverified. The length of the CDR3 is 14 residues. The CDR3 loop is CASTHGVWGGEQFF.